This is a list of T cell receptor beta chains from one sample in a study of cytomegalovirus exposure and HLA in healthy donors. Libraries were prepared by immunoSEQ multiplex PCR; TCRdb keeps only in-frame clonotypes and omits some of them. The sample holds 100,000 or so clones. The sequenced material came from PBMCs. Receptors originate from a man between 50 and 59 years old in good health and CMV-seronegative. Both conserved end residues are part of each CDR3. Each record gives: D gene, V gene, J gene, CDR3 DNA, CDR3 protein. A D gene is named only where the DNA matches it firmly.

D gene: TRBD1; V gene: TRBV18; J gene: TRBJ1-1; CDR3 DNA: TGTGCCAGCTCACGGGAAGACAGGGGTAATGAAGCTTTCTTT; CDR3 protein: CASSREDRGNEAFF
D gene: TRBD1; V gene: TRBV11-1; J gene: TRBJ1-2; CDR3 DNA: TGTGCCAGCAGCTTGGAAGACAGGGGCGGCTATGGCTACACCTTC; CDR3 protein: CASSLEDRGGYGYTF
D gene: -; V gene: TRBV7-7; J gene: TRBJ2-1; CDR3 DNA: TGTGCTAGCAGCTTAGGTATAGACAATGAGCAGTTCTTC; CDR3 protein: CASSLGIDNEQFF
D gene: -; V gene: TRBV18; J gene: TRBJ1-6; CDR3 DNA: TGTGCCAGCTCACCTGACAGGTATAATTCACCCCTCCACTTT; CDR3 protein: CASSPDRYNSPLHF
D gene: -; V gene: TRBV4-1; J gene: TRBJ1-2; CDR3 DNA: TGCGCCAGCAGCCAGTTTCCAGGGAGGGATGGCTACACCTTC; CDR3 protein: CASSQFPGRDGYTF
D gene: TRBD1; V gene: TRBV19; J gene: TRBJ1-2; CDR3 DNA: TGTGCCAGTAGAAATAGAGCCGGGACAGGGGTATATGGCTACACCTTC; CDR3 protein: CASRNRAGTGVYGYTF
D gene: -; V gene: TRBV4-2; J gene: TRBJ2-2; CDR3 DNA: TGTGCCAGCAGCCAGTCCCCCAGGGTTCCCGGGGAGCTGTTTTTT; CDR3 protein: CASSQSPRVPGELFF
D gene: -; V gene: TRBV14; J gene: TRBJ1-2; CDR3 DNA: TGTGCCAGCAGCCCGTTCCTGGACAGCATCTATGGCTACACCTTC; CDR3 protein: CASSPFLDSIYGYTF
D gene: TRBD2; V gene: TRBV5-6; J gene: TRBJ2-2; CDR3 DNA: TGTGCCAGCAGCCCCGGACTAGCGGGGGCCTCGAACACCGGGGAGCTGTTTTTT; CDR3 protein: CASSPGLAGASNTGELFF
D gene: TRBD1; V gene: TRBV4-2; J gene: TRBJ2-1; CDR3 DNA: TGTGCCAGCAGCCAAAACACCGGGACAGGGGCCTACAATGAGCAGTTCTTC; CDR3 protein: CASSQNTGTGAYNEQFF
D gene: -; V gene: TRBV28; J gene: TRBJ2-1; CDR3 DNA: TGTGCCAGCAGTCCCTCAGTATCTGAGCAGTTCTTC; CDR3 protein: CASSPSVSEQFF
D gene: -; V gene: TRBV10-3; J gene: TRBJ2-7; CDR3 DNA: TGTGCCATCAGCGGATCGGTGGCAGGGGTCGAGCAGTACTTC; CDR3 protein: CAISGSVAGVEQYF